This T cell receptor (beta chain) was obtained from a study of blood T cells in healthy people across ages. There are a few counts of this clonotype. The germline gives CDR1 SGHAT, CDR2 FQNNGV. The CDR3 has 16 residues. The V gene lost 1 base and the J gene lost 1 base, with 12 bases spanning the gap. A sample-barcoded 5' primer and a J-beta primer mix were used in a second PCR of roughly 7 to 11 cycles. In TCRdb, the 5' RACE reads were re-called with MiXCR into one record per CDR3 protein. The table records some 940,000 distinct CDR3 sequences, about 27% of them present only once. These data were likewise used in another study, on T cells of mothers and their children.

V usage is TRBV11-2 and J usage is TRBJ2-3; D gene ambiguous. Sequenced sample: blood. The clonotype comes from a woman aged 40 to 55 in good health. The CDR3 region is CASSLGAAPRTDTQYF. The DNA of the CDR3 is TGTGCCAGCAGCTTAGGGGCAGCTCCTCGCACAGATACGCAGTATTTT.